The T cell receptor beta chain described here comes from a study of blood T cells in healthy people across ages. Then a second PCR, running about 6 to 12 cycles, was carried out with a sample-barcoded 5' primer and a J-beta primer mix. TCRdb re-derived calls from the 5' RACE reads in MiXCR, one entry per CDR3 protein. In the table there are about 720,000 distinct CDR3 sequences, over 20% of which are singletons. The V and J ends lost 0 bases and 5 bases, in that order; junction bases with no gene match: 4. This CDR3 comprises 17 residues. Germline loops: CDR1 SGHNT, CDR2 YENEEA. The sequence was collected from a man aged 65 to 79 in good health. Sequencing input: blood. The chain has TRBV11-3 and TRBJ2-1, with 13 bases lining up with TRBD2. The CDR3 DNA sequence: TGTGCCAGCAGCTTAGATAGGGGACTAGCGGGAAACAATGAGCAGTTCTTC. Protein: CASSLDRGLAGNNEQFF.